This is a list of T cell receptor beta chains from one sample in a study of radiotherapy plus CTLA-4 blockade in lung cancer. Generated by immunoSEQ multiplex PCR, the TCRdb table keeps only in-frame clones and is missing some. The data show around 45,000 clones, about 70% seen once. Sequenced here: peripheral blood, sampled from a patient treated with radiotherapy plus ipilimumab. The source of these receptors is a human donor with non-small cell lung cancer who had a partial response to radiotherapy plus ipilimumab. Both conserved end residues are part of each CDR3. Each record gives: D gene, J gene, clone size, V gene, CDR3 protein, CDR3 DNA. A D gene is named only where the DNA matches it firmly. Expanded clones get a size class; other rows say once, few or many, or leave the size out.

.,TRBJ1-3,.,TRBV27,CASSSQGLTGNTIYF,TGTGCCAGCAGTTCCCAGGGGCTAACTGGAAACACCATATATTTT
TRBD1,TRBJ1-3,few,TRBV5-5,CASSGTGSGNTIYF,TGTGCCAGCAGCGGGACAGGGAGTGGAAACACCATATATTTT
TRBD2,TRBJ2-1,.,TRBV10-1,CASSESLAGHTTGEQFF,TGCGCCAGCAGTGAGTCGTTAGCGGGGCACACCACAGGTGAGCAGTTCTTC
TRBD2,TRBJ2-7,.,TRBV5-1,CASSSARGGRGYEQYF,TGCGCCAGCAGCTCTGCCCGGGGCGGGAGAGGCTACGAGCAGTACTTC
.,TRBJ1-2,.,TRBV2,CASRLVQGLGYTF,TGTGCCAGCAGATTAGTCCAGGGACTGGGCTACACCTTC
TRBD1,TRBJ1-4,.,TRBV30,CAWTPRDSWGEKLFF,TGTGCCTGGACCCCCAGGGACAGTTGGGGTGAAAAACTGTTTTTT
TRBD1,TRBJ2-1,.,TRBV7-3,CASGTGGLGEQFF,TGTGCCAGCGGGACAGGGGGGTTAGGTGAGCAGTTCTTC
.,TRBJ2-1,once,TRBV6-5,CASSYSRGKHNEQFF,TGTGCCAGCAGTTACTCTAGGGGGAAACATAATGAGCAGTTCTTC
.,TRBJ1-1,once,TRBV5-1,CASSISGGEKTEAFF,TGCGCCAGCAGCATTTCGGGGGGGGAGAAAACTGAAGCTTTCTTT
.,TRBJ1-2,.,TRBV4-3,CASSPGGGSLYGYTF,TGCGCCAGCAGCCCCGGGGGAGGGAGCCTCTACGGCTACACCTTC
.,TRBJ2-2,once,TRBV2,CASSSTVEVTGELFF,TGTGCCAGCAGTTCGACGGTGGAGGTCACCGGGGAGCTGTTTTTT
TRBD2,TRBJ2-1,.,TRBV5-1,CATSLRGLDYNEQFF,TGCGCCACCTCCCTGAGGGGACTAGACTACAATGAGCAGTTCTTC
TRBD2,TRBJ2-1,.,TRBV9,CASSASLGLAGDEQFF,TGTGCCAGCAGCGCGAGCCTGGGACTAGCCGGCGATGAGCAGTTCTTC
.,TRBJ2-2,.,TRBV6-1,CASRLQGGTGELFF,TGTGCCAGCAGGCTACAGGGCGGCACCGGGGAGCTGTTTTTT